Reported below is one TCR beta chain. What it recognizes is unknown. In each sample, at least 6.5 million PBMCs were isolated. Total RNA was isolated from each sample in quantities of at least 6 micrograms. The sample originates from a study of blood T cells in healthy people across ages. Next came a second PCR, run for about 7 to 12 cycles, which used a sample-barcoded 5' primer along with a J-beta primer mix. TCRdb called the 5' RACE reads again in MiXCR, with one record for every CDR3 protein. The sample holds hundreds of thousands of distinct CDR3 sequences, approximately 25% seen once. Points from the study as a whole: Any conclusive comparison of naive versus antigen-experienced cells was prevented by using unsorted PBMCs.

Germline V gene sequence: CDR1 MDHEN, CDR2 SYDVKM. The CDR3 runs 14 residues. The same sample was also studied in work on T cells of mothers and their children.

This rearrangement joins TRBV28 to TRBJ2-5, with TRBD1 as a possible D gene (6 bases). The end of the DNA fits TRBJ2-7 better, so the J call may be wrong. Sequences were obtained from blood. The source of this sequence is a boy younger than 18 in good health. CDR3 bases: TGTGCCAGCAGAGGGGGTTCTAAGCCGTACGAGCAGTACTTC. Translated: CASRGGSKPYEQYF.